Below are 8 T cell receptor beta chains sequenced from a single sample in a study of T cells after yellow fever vaccination. In TCRdb, the 5' RACE reads were re-called with MiXCR into one record per CDR3 protein. Among some 350,000 distinct CDR3 sequences listed, 8.7% were seen once. This material consisted of PBMCs, taken on the day of the first yellow fever vaccination. All receptors derive from a man younger than 30 who received the YFV17D yellow fever vaccine.

This clonotype was observed many times. This rearrangement joins TRBV20-1 to TRBJ1-1; 9 bases map to TRBD1. CDR1 and CDR2 from the germline V gene are DFQATT and SNEGSKA (reference sequence). Trimming removed 0 bases from V and 11 bases from J; junction bases left unmatched: 10. The CDR3 extends over 14 amino acids. Here the CDR3 DNA reads TGCAGTGCTAGAGATCCCCAACAGGGGGCAAGGGCTTTCTTT. Translation: CSARDPQQGARAFF.

The chain employs TRBV12-3 or TRBV12-4 and TRBJ1-2; weak D call: TRBD1 (6 bases). CDR3 size: 16 residues. Between the trimmed V and J ends, which lost 8 bases and 3 bases, there was a span of 22 bases. DNA for the CDR3: TGTGCCAGCTACGACAGGCCCGATCCACGGGACTATGGCTACACCTTC. This encodes CASYDRPDPRDYGYTF.

This clonotype was found many times. The chain combines TRBV27 with TRBJ2-3; 10 nucleotides line up with TRBD1. The CDR3 sequence is 15 residues long. V lost 6 bases and J lost 3; bases outside the gene matches: 6. CDR1 and CDR2 (germline): MNHEY, SMNVEV (reference sequence). CDR3 sequence: CASSPGTGATDTQYF. The CDR3 DNA follows: TGTGCCAGCAGCCCCGGGACAGGGGCGACAGATACGCAGTATTTT.

This clonotype was recorded a few times. This chain connects TRBV5-6 to TRBJ2-3; D is unresolved. V lost 4 bases, J lost 4 bases, and 13 bases lay in between. CDR1 SGHDT and CDR2 YYEEEE come from the germline V gene. The CDR3 loop spans 14 amino acids. The CDR3, as DNA: TGTGCCAGCAGCGCTCGAACGGGCCCAGATACGCAGTATTTT. It specifies CASSARTGPDTQYF.

This clonotype was seen more than once but under ten times. This chain links TRBV24-1 with TRBJ2-2; D is unresolved. Per the germline V gene, CDR1 is KGHDR and CDR2 is SFDVKD. Trimming pared 0 bases from V and 7 bases from J, leaving 11 bases between. CDR3 length: 15 residues. CDR3 amino acids: CATSDLAPAGGELFF. The CDR3 nucleotides are TGTGCCACCAGTGATTTGGCCCCGGCCGGCGGGGAGCTGTTTTTT.

V gene TRBV5-1 combines with J gene TRBJ2-3; no reliable D call. This CDR3 has 14 residues. The germline gives CDR1 SGHRS, CDR2 YFSETQ. Trimming left V 0 bases short and J 4 bases short, with 9 bases between. The CDR3 DNA follows: TGCGCCAGCAGCTTGGCCGCGCAGGCAGATACGCAGTATTTT. Translated: CASSLAAQADTQYF.

In its sample, this clonotype was seen a few times. The gene calls are TRBV6-1 and TRBJ1-1; D gene ambiguous. The V end lost 0 bases, the J end lost 4 bases, and 12 bases lay between the germline ends. Germline CDR1 reads MNHNS; CDR2 reads SASEGT. The CDR3 loop spans 15 amino acids. The CDR3 protein is CASSEALLVPTEAFF. The DNA for the CDR3 is TGTGCCAGCAGTGAAGCGCTTCTGGTGCCCACTGAAGCTTTCTTT.

This clonotype was recorded a few times. The rearrangement uses TRBV5-5 and TRBJ1-4; D gene ambiguous. The germline CDR1 and CDR2 sequences are SGHKS and YYEKEE (reference sequence). Trimming cost V 0 bases and J 8 bases, with 11 bases left between them. This CDR3 spans 14 amino acids. CDR3 nucleotides: TGTGCCAGCAGCTTGGAGACCCCGGGGGAAAAACTGTTTTTT. Residues: CASSLETPGEKLFF. Together with reference TRBV5-5 and TRBJ1-4, the CDR3 gives the full variable domain: DAGVTQSPTHLIKTRGQQVTLRCSPISGHKSVSWYQQVLGQGPQFIFQYYEKEERGRGNFPDRFSARQFPNYSSELNVNALLLGDSALYLCASSLETPGEKLFFGSGTQLSVL.